The clone carrying this T cell receptor beta chain has a single count. A J-beta primer mix and a sample-barcoded 5' primer were used in a second PCR of about 7 to 12 cycles. A 12-random-nucleotide template-switch adaptor tagged each cDNA molecule. In TCRdb, the 5' RACE reads were re-called with MiXCR into one record per CDR3 protein. The sample has about 1.8 million distinct CDR3 sequences, approximately 50% seen once. The record originates from a study of blood T cells in healthy people across ages. Per germline, CDR1 SQVTM and CDR2 ANQGSEA. CDR3 length: 11 amino acids. V lost 6 bases to trimming and J lost 12 bases, with 18 bases between them.

The V call is TRBV29-1, the J call TRBJ2-7; the D gene is possibly TRBD2 (5 bases). The receptor was derived from a woman aged 40 to 50 in good health. Sequencing used blood. In nucleotides, the CDR3 is TGCAGCGTGAGGGTCCCGGACGGTTCGTACTTC. This translates into CSVRVPDGSYF.